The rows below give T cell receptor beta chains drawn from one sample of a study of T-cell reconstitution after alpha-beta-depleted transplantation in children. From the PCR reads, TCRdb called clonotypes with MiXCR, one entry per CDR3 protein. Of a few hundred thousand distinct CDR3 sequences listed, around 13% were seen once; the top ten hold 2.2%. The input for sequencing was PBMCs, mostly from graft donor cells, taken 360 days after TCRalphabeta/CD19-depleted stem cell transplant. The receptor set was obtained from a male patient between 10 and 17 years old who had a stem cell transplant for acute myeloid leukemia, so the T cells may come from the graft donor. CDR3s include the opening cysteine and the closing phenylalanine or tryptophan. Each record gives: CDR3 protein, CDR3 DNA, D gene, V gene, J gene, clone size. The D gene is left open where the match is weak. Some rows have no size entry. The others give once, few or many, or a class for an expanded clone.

CSARVRDRVNEQYF	TGCAGTGCTAGAGTCAGGGACAGGGTCAACGAGCAGTACTTC	TRBD1	TRBV20-1	TRBJ2-7	few
CASSSLLSVNYGYTF	TGTGCCAGCAGCTCACTGCTCAGCGTTAACTATGGCTACACCTTC	NA	TRBV7-2	TRBJ1-2	few
CSANPGLAGAVRTQYF	TGCAGTGCTAACCCGGGCCTAGCGGGAGCCGTACGTACGCAGTATTTT	TRBD2	TRBV20-1	TRBJ2-3	few
CASSLIRGSQSNEQFF	TGTGCCAGCAGTTTAATCCGAGGGAGCCAAAGCAATGAGCAGTTCTTC	NA	TRBV12-3/TRBV12-4	TRBJ2-1	few
CASSGVRLAGTGSTDTQYF	TGTGCCAGCAGCGGCGTTCGGCTAGCGGGTACCGGTAGCACAGATACGCAGTATTTT	TRBD2	TRBV7-3	TRBJ2-3	NA
CASSLEWTITGELFF	TGCGCCAGCAGCTTGGAGTGGACCATAACCGGGGAGCTGTTTTTT	NA	TRBV5-1	TRBJ2-2	few
CASSLHQAGGLTDTQYF	TGTGCCAGCAGCCTCCACCAAGCGGGAGGGCTGACAGATACGCAGTATTTT	TRBD2	TRBV9	TRBJ2-3	NA
CAWSVFGEWGQFF	TGTGCCTGGAGTGTGTTCGGGGAATGGGGGCAGTTCTTC	NA	TRBV30	TRBJ2-1	NA
CSVEIGYNIQYF	TGCAGCGTTGAGATAGGGTATAACATTCAGTACTTC	NA	TRBV29-1	TRBJ2-4	many
CASSIWDNTYEQYF	TGTGCCAGCAGCATCTGGGACAATACCTACGAGCAGTACTTC	NA	TRBV7-9	TRBJ2-7	NA
CASSSQGTGSDTQYF	TGTGCCAGCAGCTCCCAAGGGACAGGGTCAGATACGCAGTATTTT	TRBD1	TRBV7-2	TRBJ2-3	few
CASSLPRTPRIAGKTGELFF	TGTGCCAGCAGCTTGCCACGAACCCCACGGATAGCGGGAAAAACCGGGGAGCTGTTTTTT	TRBD2	TRBV11-1	TRBJ2-2	few
CASSPRTSPPGTDTQYF	TGTGCCAGCAGCCCGCGGACTAGCCCCCCGGGGACAGATACGCAGTATTTT	TRBD2	TRBV7-3	TRBJ2-3	NA
CSVEDLLGQGLIKNIQYF	TGCAGCGTTGAAGATCTCTTGGGGCAGGGCCTAATCAAAAACATTCAGTACTTC	NA	TRBV29-1	TRBJ2-4	NA
CSARTLGGKFEAFF	TGCAGTGCTAGGACGTTAGGGGGAAAGTTCGAAGCTTTCTTT	NA	TRBV20-1	TRBJ1-1	NA
CSARMVNIQYF	TGCAGTGCCCGGATGGTAAACATTCAGTACTTC	NA	TRBV20-1	TRBJ2-4	few
CAISEFSGAYNEQFF	TGTGCCATCAGTGAGTTTAGCGGGGCCTACAATGAGCAGTTCTTC	TRBD2	TRBV10-3	TRBJ2-1	many
CASSLGPGTSHSYEQYF	TGTGCCAGCAGCTTAGGTCCGGGGACTAGCCACTCCTACGAGCAGTACTTC	TRBD2	TRBV7-3	TRBJ2-7	few
CASSLMRTRHETQYF	TGTGCCAGCAGTTTGATGAGGACTAGGCATGAGACCCAGTACTTC	TRBD2	TRBV12-3/TRBV12-4	TRBJ2-5	many
CASSYGQLYQETQYF	TGCGCCAGCAGCTACGGACAGCTGTACCAAGAGACCCAGTACTTC	NA	TRBV5-1	TRBJ2-5	NA
CASSQQGASYEQYF	TGTGCCAGCTCTCAACAGGGGGCCTCCTACGAGCAGTACTTC	TRBD1	TRBV18	TRBJ2-7	few
CASSSRLAGVSEQYF	TGTGCCAGCAGTTCCCGACTAGCGGGAGTCTCCGAGCAGTACTTC	TRBD2	TRBV28	TRBJ2-7	few
CASSPVRTSGYNEQFF	TGTGCCAGCAGCCCTGTTAGGACTAGCGGATACAATGAGCAGTTCTTC	TRBD2	TRBV14	TRBJ2-1	few
CASSEFRRGEQYF	TGTGCCAGCAGTGAATTTCGGAGGGGCGAGCAGTACTTC	NA	TRBV25-1	TRBJ2-7	many
CASSFPRAGGLADTQYF	TGTGCCAGCAGTTTCCCTCGAGCGGGAGGGTTAGCAGATACGCAGTATTTT	TRBD2	TRBV12-3/TRBV12-4	TRBJ2-3	NA
CSSSGPDYGYTF	TGCAGCTCGTCCGGCCCGGACTATGGCTACACCTTC	NA	TRBV29-1	TRBJ1-2	NA
CASSAVGRSTDTQYF	TGTGCCAGCAGCGCCGTGGGACGGAGCACAGATACGCAGTATTTT	NA	TRBV4-2	TRBJ2-3	few
CASSLALLAGEETQYF	TGTGCCAGCAGTTTAGCGTTACTAGCGGGAGAAGAGACCCAGTACTTC	TRBD2	TRBV12-3/TRBV12-4	TRBJ2-5	NA
CASSAGSGSDTQYF	TGTGCCAGCAGTGCCGGTAGCGGGAGTGATACCCAGTACTTC	TRBD2	TRBV2	TRBJ2-5	NA
CASSLQGGNTIYF	TGTGCCAGCAGTCTACAGGGAGGAAACACCATATATTTT	NA	TRBV12-3/TRBV12-4	TRBJ1-3	NA
CASSLVGQYEQYF	TGTGCCAGCAGCTTAGTCGGCCAATACGAGCAGTACTTC	NA	TRBV7-2	TRBJ2-7	few
CASSLRPGGRAREQYF	TGTGCCAGCAGCCTCCGGCCGGGCGGGAGGGCCAGGGAGCAGTACTTC	TRBD2	TRBV7-2	TRBJ2-7	few
CASSHDRAYQETQYF	TGTGCCAGCAGCCACGACAGAGCGTACCAAGAGACCCAGTACTTC	NA	TRBV12-3/TRBV12-4	TRBJ2-5	NA
CASSQTLAGRDTGELFF	TGCGCCAGCAGCCAAACTCTAGCGGGAAGGGATACCGGGGAGCTGTTTTTT	TRBD2	TRBV4-3	TRBJ2-2	NA
CASSWTSGRLPGDTQYF	TGTGCCAGCAGTTGGACTAGCGGGAGGCTCCCCGGAGATACGCAGTATTTT	TRBD2	TRBV6-5	TRBJ2-3	few
CSVGTAIGPQHF	TGCAGCGTTGGGACGGCAATTGGACCCCAGCATTTT	NA	TRBV29-1	TRBJ1-5	few
CASKAGQYNEQFF	TGTGCCAGTAAAGCGGGGCAGTACAATGAGCAGTTCTTC	TRBD2	TRBV19	TRBJ2-1	many
CSVSFEGVIPEQFF	TGCAGCGTTTCATTTGAGGGGGTGATTCCTGAGCAGTTCTTC	NA	TRBV29-1	TRBJ2-1	few
CASRGTASGTWGSETQYF	TGTGCCAGCAGGGGTACGGCGAGCGGGACCTGGGGAAGCGAGACCCAGTACTTC	TRBD2	TRBV12-3/TRBV12-4	TRBJ2-5	few
CSARTSGAHYEQYF	TGCAGTGCGCGGACTAGCGGAGCCCACTACGAGCAGTACTTC	TRBD2	TRBV20-1	TRBJ2-7	few
CASSPLGGTIEQFF	TGTGCCAGCAGCCCCCTTGGGGGCACGATTGAGCAGTTCTTC	NA	TRBV7-8	TRBJ2-1	many
CASSLARSFGLYEQYF	TGTGCCAGCAGCTTGGCCAGGAGTTTCGGGCTCTACGAGCAGTACTTC	NA	TRBV7-8	TRBJ2-7	many